This TCR beta chain was retrieved from a study of cytomegalovirus exposure and HLA in healthy donors. Study-wide results and caveats: Reported performance of the classifier showed diagnosis of cytomegalovirus status with high specificity and sensitivity.

In the PCR, 60 Vbeta and 13 Jbeta primers were used. The data were produced by immunoSEQ multiplex PCR, yet TCRdb's version contains in-frame clones alone and is incomplete. Of tens of thousands of clones listed, roughly four fifths were seen once; the top ten hold about 0.5%. Regarding this clone: What it recognizes is unknown.

Germline V gene sequence: CDR1 KGHSH, CDR2 LQKENI. The CDR3 runs 15 residues. Trimming shortened V by 3 bases and J by 2 bases, and 11 bases separated the two germline ends. The gene calls are TRBV18 and TRBJ2-1; tentative D call: TRBD1 (6 bases). This clonotype was obtained from a man aged 30 to 39 in good health and CMV-seronegative. Sequenced: PBMCs. The CDR3 loop reads CASSPGAGPYNEQFF. The CDR3, as DNA: TGTGCCAGCTCACCGGGGGCTGGGCCCTACAATGAGCAGTTCTTC.